The present T cell receptor (beta chain) was sequenced within a study of human T cells and chemical hapten exposure. For the study at large: Upper inner arm skin measuring 2 cm by 2 cm received 2% DPC for sensitization. The patient population, which was mostly female, had alopecia areata, totalis or universalis.

MiXCR was run by TCRdb on the RACE reads, yielding one entry per CDR3 protein. The table has some 70,000 distinct CDR3 sequences, over 9.5% seen once. CDR1 is MDHEN, CDR2 SYDVKM, per germline. V was clipped by 8 bases and J by 3 bases; unmatched bases: 14. The CDR3 covers 17 residues. Sample share makes this clonotype medium-sized (0.01 to 0.1%). Time point of the sample: pre-sensitization, week 0. Sample treatment: therapeutic diphenylcyclopropenone sensitization with weekly scalp DPC. The source of this sequence is a woman between 45 and 65 years old with alopecia areata. Some clones in this sample may be carry-over from other donors' samples. The material sequenced was whole blood, taken in connection with sensitization to the hapten diphenylcyclopropenone (DPC). The chain combines TRBV28 with TRBJ2-3; 10 bases match TRBD2. CDR3 coding DNA: TGTGCCAGCTCATTAGCGGGAGGTGGTGGGTTGACAGATACGCAGTATTTT. Protein product: CASSLAGGGGLTDTQYF.